This T cell receptor beta chain was identified in a study of cytomegalovirus exposure and HLA in healthy donors (dated by TCRdb to the late 2010s). Regarding the research as a whole: An earlier analysis of 587 of the donors reported approximately 280 Gb of sequence data and 95 million to 120 million unique TCR beta sequences obtained from roughly 180 million T cells. An early release covering roughly 600 HLA-typed donors comprised roughly 300 gigabases of sequencing data and around 80 million unique TCR sequences. Of the 300 to 450 genotyped donors, 81% were placed in the genetic ancestry cluster associated with self-reported Caucasian donors. The study aimed to test whether signatures of past pathogen exposure could be identified by cataloging public T cell receptors. The T cell repertoires of several hundred subjects were profiled by immunosequencing and related to cytomegalovirus serostatus. Besides the first cohort of approximately 670 subjects, a separate validation cohort made up of roughly 120 different subjects was used. To predict cytomegalovirus infection status, the study combined high-throughput TCR immunosequencing, statistical association of individual TCRs with disease status, and machine learning. To study patterns of TCR occurrence, a later analysis re-analyzed previously published TCR beta repertoires from several hundred donors and added high-resolution HLA genotyping. Rather than using new phenotypic data, the later analysis identified candidate immune exposures from TCR beta sequences and from how often those sequences occurred across donors. To decide whether each TCR beta V gene segment behaved as functional or pseudogenic, an earlier analysis of some 580 of the donors relied on high-throughput TCR beta sequencing. Alongside the repertoire data, information on donor age, sex, ethnicity and CMV serostatus was compiled. In a later genetic analysis, genome-wide SNP genotypes for about three fifths of the roughly 670 donors were used, and that subset was treated as a discovery cohort. All discovery cohort repertoires had been generated on a single sequencing platform. HLA typing included class I and class II loci at four-digit resolution. Typing coverage varied by locus: 629-630 donors for A, B, C, DRB1 and DQB1; more than 500 for DQA1; more than 600 for DPA1; 400 to 480 for DPB1. A handful of DR-DQ haplotypes were treated as single units for association and clustering because of strong linkage in the cohort. Across under 500 genotyped donors of the cohort, an average of roughly 230,000 unique TCR beta nucleotide sequences per donor were sequenced, and roughly 20% of those sequences were non-productive.

Unmatched junction bases come to 2, with V trimmed by 5 bases and J by 3 bases. CDR3 length: 13 amino acids, cysteine to phenylalanine. Here the CDR3 DNA is all that survives: 39 bases in frame from base 1. For CDR1 and CDR2, the germline V gene lists SGHTA and FQGNSA. General findings and caveats noted by the study authors: Because some donors lacked HLA typing at each locus, the association tests relied only on the typed subset. The classifier was reported to diagnose cytomegalovirus status with high specificity and sensitivity in both the original and validation cohorts. In a later genetic analysis, fewer N-insertions in productive TCRs were reported among donors in an Asian-associated ancestry cluster than the roughly 700-donor mean. Broadly in line with IMGT annotations, most TCR beta V segments showed up in productive rearrangements about 87% or about 30% of the time in an earlier analysis of about 500 of the donors. A group of highly shared sequence variants was considered likely to be a technical artifact of the sequencing pipeline. This cohort had only TCR beta chains sequenced, and the lack of alpha or paired-chain data limited which features could be detected. A later analysis reported that several top co-occurrence clusters appeared linked to parvovirus B19, influenza, CMV and Epstein-Barr virus. The study gave a list of over 150 TCR beta chains associated with cytomegalovirus. When HLA alleles, especially DR and DQ, strongly co-occurred, TCR associations were difficult to assign to individual alleles. A further reported finding was that TCR beta sequences accurately predicted the HLA-A and HLA-B alleles for most subjects in the first cohort. The only immune exposure information available for the cohort was CMV serostatus. According to a later analysis, TCR association rates differed among HLA loci, with DRB1 alleles showing the most associated TCRs and HLA-C alleles showing the fewest. While some public TCRs were present in many individuals, most TCR sequences turned up only very rarely across donors. Specific HLA alleles were associated with 16,951 TCR beta sequences at a false discovery rate of 0.05 in a later analysis. Linkage disequilibrium might explain the correlated functional status among segregating V segments, but an unknown experimental factor could not be ruled out. In a later analysis, HLA-associated TCR beta chains showed more clonal expansion and lower generation probabilities than non-associated chains that were equally common. Three of the identified cytomegalovirus-associated TCR beta chains were confirmed in vitro to be specific for cytomegalovirus antigens. A later analysis found that most CMV-associated TCR beta chains appeared HLA-restricted, with HLA associations seemingly driven largely by CMV exposure. Because counts were too low, some 17 rarely observed V segments, including chromosome 9 orphons, were left out of the earlier analysis of 587 of the donors. The authors suggested that the approach could potentially be generalized to other disease states and immunological phenotypes. The 87-base-pair reads could not distinguish some IMGT-functional V segments, including TRBV6-2 and TRBV6-3, so those segments were excluded. The presence/absence analyses assumed that sequencing depth was roughly uniform across donors, and that assumption may not be true. A later genetic analysis associated a missense DCLRE1C variant with V-gene and J-gene trimming of TCR beta chains, and an independent cohort replicated the association.

The cohort consisted of hundreds of healthy bone marrow donors. At the time of sampling, all cohort members were nominally healthy, though unrecorded immune exposures were likely present. The donor was CMV seronegative and was included in the group of a few hundred seronegative cohort members. Each donor provided a peripheral blood sample, and peripheral blood mononuclear cells were used for TCR beta sequencing. Genomic DNA was extracted from the blood cell samples with the Qiagen DNeasy Blood Extraction Kit. For this clone: What antigen it recognizes has not been identified.

Library method: the immunoSEQ multiplex PCR assay. For the multiplex PCR, a mixture combining 60 forward primers for TCR Vbeta segments and 13 reverse primers for TCR Jbeta segments was used. The CDR3 region of rearranged TCR beta genes was amplified from genomic DNA by a multiplex PCR assay. The Illumina HiSeq System was used to sequence the amplified TCR beta libraries as 87-base-pair reads. On the authors' methods: A later analysis tallied approximately 87 million unique TCR beta chains across the 666 repertoires, and about 10 million of those chains were shared by two or more donors. A nearest-neighbor algorithm error-corrected the raw reads and collapsed the reads into unique sequences, merging closely related sequences to remove PCR and sequencing errors. V, D and J gene segments were assigned by aligning CDR3 sequences to IMGT reference sequences. For a sequence to be retained, a match of at least six nucleotides was required to both a V gene segment and a J gene segment. A rearrangement was called productive if the CDR3 had no stop codons and remained in frame with V and J, and every other rearrangement was called non-productive. CDR3 was defined by IMGT convention, running from the second conserved V-encoded cysteine to the conserved J-encoded phenylalanine. The earlier analysis of 587 of the donors excluded sequences that lacked an unambiguous match to a single V gene segment. In an earlier analysis of 587 of the donors, V segments were called functional above 56.7% productive rearrangements and were called segregating when the between-donor standard deviation exceeded 5%. A statistical classification framework was built to diagnose cytomegalovirus status from the catalog of TCR beta chain sequences. V and J gene assignment, in a later analysis, came from comparing TCR nucleotide sequences with IMGT/GENE-DB human TR gene sequences. In a later analysis, CDR3 sequences and most-parsimonious VDJ recombination scenarios were assigned using the TCRdist pipeline. In a later analysis, each TCR beta chain was defined by its CDR3 amino acid sequence together with its V-gene family, and reads lacking a unique V-gene family were excluded. To address suspected cross-contamination and a sequencing artifact, a later analysis removed roughly 640 highly shared, low-generation-probability nucleotide sequences. For each public chain, a later analysis derived a clonal expansion index from normalized ranks of inferred template counts within each repertoire. Generation probabilities in a later analysis came from a VDJ recombination model fitted to out-of-frame rearrangements, and those results were checked against IGoR. In a later analysis, TCR-TCR, TCR-HLA and TCR-CMV co-occurrence was scored with hypergeometric tests, and a repertoire-size bias correction was applied to TCR pairs. False discovery rates were estimated in a later analysis by permuting HLA or CMV assignments 20 times. A later analysis grouped co-occurring TCRs with DBSCAN, adding TCRdist sequence similarity when clustering within HLA-allele-positive subsets. Repertoires with fewer than 30,000 or more than 120,000 public chains were left out of co-occurrence clustering, as were a few repertoires with anomalous nucleotide sharing. Imported from immuneACCESS, the table was reduced by TCRdb to in-frame sequences with V and J called. These copies leave out some clones; in studies compared against another copy, an unresolved V gene accounts for under half, and the cause of the remainder is not known. That table gives V, J and clone size, and the DNA gave D and trimming. In this sample's table one finds around 51,000 clones. Of the sample, around 2.2% is held by the ten largest clones.

This TCR derives from a woman in her forties in good health and CMV-seronegative. Sequenced: PBMCs. The receptor chain draws on TRBV7-2 and TRBJ1-2; TRBD1 lines up with 8 middle nucleotides. The CDR3 region: CASSPGQDYGYTF. The DNA sequence follows: TGTGCCAGCAGCCCGGGACAGGACTATGGCTACACCTTC. The entire variable domain, with the stretches around the CDR3 drawn from the reference TRBV7-2 and TRBJ1-2 proteins, is GAGVSQSPSNKVTEKGKDVELRCDPISGHTALYWYRQSLGQGLEFLIYFQGNSAPDKSGLPSDRFSAERTGGSVSTLTIQRTQQEDSAVYLCASSPGQDYGYTFGSGTRLTVV.